The T cell receptor beta chain described here comes from a study of identical twins. Study results and caveats: Surplus twin overlap in beta out-of-frame sequences was less pronounced.

In this sample, this clonotype turned up many times. No antigen is known for it. Via MiXCR, TCRdb re-called the 5' RACE reads, giving one row per CDR3 protein. The data show 500,000 to 700,000 distinct CDR3 sequences, 7% to 7.5% seen once. This sample also appeared in a second study, on yellow fever vaccine responses in identical twins. This second study says: Twins' vaccine T cell response reportedly gave the appearance of partial convergence and partial personalization.

The specimen sequenced was PBMCs. The receptor comes from a woman between 18 and 30 years old in good health.

CDR3 residues: CASSLGQTYNEQFF. The DNA for the CDR3 is TGCGCCAGCAGCTTGGGACAGACATACAATGAGCAGTTCTTC. The V and J genes are TRBV5-1 and TRBJ2-1, with TRBD1 as a possible D gene (5 bases). Germline V lookup: CDR1 SGHRS, CDR2 YFSETQ. Between the trimmed V and J ends, which lost 0 bases and 4 bases, there was a span of 8 bases. The CDR3 is 14 amino acids.